This T cell receptor (beta chain) was captured by sequencing in a study of blood T cell repertoires in COVID-19 (dated by TCRdb to 2019 to 2021). Study-level background: The collaborator samples originated in the United States, Italy and Spain and spanned the acute and convalescent phases of COVID-19. The material from the prospective study consisted of cDNA or gDNA derived from T cells, B-cell-depleted T cells, or PBMCs. The dataset comprised deeply sampled blood TCRbeta repertoires from subjects exposed to, actively infected with, or recovered from COVID-19. The repertoires were released in a freely available public database intended as a resource for research on the immune response to SARS-CoV-2. Where HLA class I and class II types were available, the types were taken from metadata supplied by the sample provider, not from assay-based typing. Samples were obtained from the ongoing ImmuneRACE study (first 160 participants) and from roughly 1,300 subjects provided by 6 global collaborators. Nearly every sample came with metadata listing a de-identified subject ID, COVID-19 status, age in years and sex.

TCRbeta CDR3 regions were amplified from genomic DNA by means of the immunoSEQ Assay, a bias-controlled multiplex PCR. The authors' analysis ran thus. Within the assay, amplification of reference gene primers was used to estimate how many nucleated cells each sample contained. Sequence reads were collapsed and filtered to measure the absolute abundance of every unique TCRbeta CDR3 rearrangement. For each sample, productive Simpson clonality was calculated as the square root of Simpson's diversity index across productive rearrangements. TCRdb holds this immuneACCESS table with in-frame rearrangements only. Some clones are missing; in checked studies, unresolved V genes explain under half, and the rest has no known cause. That table furnishes V, J and clone size, whereas the DNA furnished D and trimming. The sample records 40,000 to 65,000 clones, 60% to 85% of which are singletons. The ten biggest clones cover 15% of the sample.

Study-wide findings and limitations: The quantity of clinical and demographic metadata differed by source and by participant and was supplied without curation.

The collaborating institutions used their own protocols to collect whole blood in K2EDTA tubes. For TCRbeta analysis, collaborators shipped samples in one of three forms: frozen whole blood, isolated PBMCs, or DNA extracted from either of those sample types. From cysteine to phenylalanine, the CDR3 is 14 amino acids long. Here the CDR3 DNA is all that survives: 42 bases in frame from base 1. Trimming removed 6 bases from V and 11 bases from J; the gene matches leave 14 bases unexplained. The germline V gene supplies CDR1 MNHEY and CDR2 SVGAGI. Of note for this clone: Its antigen is still unknown. The record has no base qualities; no much larger clone is one base away.

This clonotype was obtained from a human donor with active or convalescent COVID-19. The donor label of this sample is uncertain. The chain couples TRBV6-5 to TRBJ2-7; TRBD2 matches 9 bases in the middle. Specimen: peripheral blood. The DNA sequence is given as TGTGCCAGCAGCCCGGGGCTAGCGGGAATAAAGGAGTACTTC. This encodes CASSPGLAGIKEYF.